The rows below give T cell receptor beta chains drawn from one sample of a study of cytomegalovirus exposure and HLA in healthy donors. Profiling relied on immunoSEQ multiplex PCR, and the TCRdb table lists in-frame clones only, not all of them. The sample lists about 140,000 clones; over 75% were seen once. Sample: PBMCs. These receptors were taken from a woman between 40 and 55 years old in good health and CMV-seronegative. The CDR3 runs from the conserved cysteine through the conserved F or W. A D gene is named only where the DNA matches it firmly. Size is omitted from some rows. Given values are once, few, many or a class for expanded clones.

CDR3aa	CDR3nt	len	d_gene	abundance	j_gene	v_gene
CASSRGTHPLEQYF	TGTGCCAGCAGCCGCGGGACCCACCCCCTCGAGCAGTACTTC	14	.	.	TRBJ2-7	TRBV11-2
CASSRDRGEKLFF	TGTGCCAGCAGCCGGGACAGGGGAGAAAAACTGTTTTTT	13	TRBD1	.	TRBJ1-4	TRBV7-9
CASSHTGANTEAFF	TGTGCCAGCAGCCATACAGGGGCGAACACTGAAGCTTTCTTT	14	TRBD1	.	TRBJ1-1	TRBV11-3
CASSDRAGGQPQHF	TGTGCCAGCAGTGACAGGGCGGGAGGTCAGCCCCAGCATTTT	14	.	.	TRBJ1-5	TRBV2
CASSLGLNRGSSGNTIYF	TGCGCCAGCAGCTTGGGGCTCAACAGGGGGAGCTCTGGAAACACCATATATTTT	18	TRBD1	few	TRBJ1-3	TRBV5-1
CASSWGQGASVTF	.	13	.	.	TRBJ1-2	TRBV5-1
CASRSPGQGAETQYF	TGTGCCAGCAGGAGTCCGGGACAGGGGGCCGAGACCCAGTACTTC	15	TRBD1	.	TRBJ2-5	TRBV5-4
CASSLDGTEPYTQYF	TGCGCCAGCAGCTTGGACGGGACAGAGCCCTATACGCAGTATTTT	15	TRBD1	.	TRBJ2-3	TRBV5-1
CASSPQNYNEQFF	TGTGCCAGCAGCCCACAGAACTACAATGAGCAGTTCTTC	13	.	once	TRBJ2-1	TRBV5-4
CASSLELARETQYF	TGCGCCAGCAGCTTGGAACTAGCGAGAGAGACCCAGTACTTC	14	TRBD2	.	TRBJ2-5	TRBV5-1
CASSRTRTYNSPLHF	TGTGCCAGCAGTCGAACCAGAACCTATAATTCACCCCTCCACTTT	15	.	.	TRBJ1-6	TRBV28
CASSFRRQGSTAFF	TGTGCCAGCAGCTTTCGGAGACAGGGGTCCACGGCTTTCTTT	14	TRBD1	.	TRBJ1-1	TRBV7-2
CASRVSGSGNTIYF	TGTGCCAGTAGAGTTTCGGGCTCTGGAAACACCATATATTTT	14	.	few	TRBJ1-3	TRBV19
CASIRTGSTPDGYTF	TGTGCCAGCATCAGGACAGGGTCGACCCCTGATGGCTACACCTTC	15	TRBD1	.	TRBJ1-2	TRBV7-9
CASSFTVPYYEQYF	TGTGCCAGCAGCTTTACAGTGCCTTACTACGAGCAGTACTTC	14	.	.	TRBJ2-7	TRBV7-9
CASSLVHLNTEAFF	TGTGCCAGCAGCTTGGTACACCTGAACACTGAAGCTTTCTTT	14	.	.	TRBJ1-1	TRBV5-5
CASSFSRAIADYGYTF	TGTGCCAGCAGCTTCTCCAGGGCGATTGCGGACTATGGCTACACCTTC	16	.	.	TRBJ1-2	TRBV7-2